This T cell receptor (beta chain) came from a study of blood T cell repertoires in COVID-19. Study summary: In each case, the material was cDNA or gDNA derived from T cells, B-cell-depleted T cells, or PBMCs.

The length of the CDR3 is 15 residues. Between the trimmed V and J ends, which lost 1 base and 0 bases, there was a span of 10 bases. Germline loops: CDR1 SGHTA, CDR2 FQGNSA. The data were produced by immunoSEQ multiplex PCR, yet TCRdb's version contains in-frame clones alone and is incomplete. This table has more than 55,000 clones, around three quarters appearing once. The chain carries TRBV7-2 and TRBJ2-7; D not resolved. Sequencing used peripheral blood. The TCR originated in a human donor in a cohort sampled during active COVID-19. CDR3 protein: CASSLVVRSSYEQYF. As DNA, the CDR3 is TGTGCCAGCAGCTTAGTTGTCAGAAGCTCCTACGAGCAGTACTTC.